The 10 T cell receptor beta chains below come from one sample, sequenced in a study of cytomegalovirus exposure and HLA in healthy donors. Amplification used 60 Vbeta primers and 13 Jbeta primers. TCRdb's copy holds only in-frame clones and misses some; the assay was immunoSEQ multiplex PCR. The data hold 200,000 or so clones, with roughly 80% observed a single time. Sequencing used PBMCs. Source of these receptors: a woman between 25 and 40 years old in good health and CMV-seropositive.

This clone was counted between two and nine times. This chain uses TRBV19 with TRBJ2-7, with 8 positions matching TRBD1. The CDR3 has 13 amino acids. Germline V gene data show CDR1 as LNHDA and CDR2 as SQIVND (reference sequence). V lost 5 bases and J lost 6; bases outside the gene matches: 6. CDR3 coding DNA: TGTGCCAGTAGTCCGGGACAGGTTCTCGAGCAGTACTTC. Its protein is CASSPGQVLEQYF.

The rearrangement uses TRBV10-3 and TRBJ2-1; a possible D gene is TRBD2 (5 bases). The length of the CDR3 is 12 residues. Trimming stripped 6 bases from V and 9 bases from J, with 12 bases between. In germline, CDR1 is ENHRY, CDR2 SYGVKD. CDR3 residues: CAISSLGIEQFF. The DNA of the CDR3 is TGTGCCATCAGCTCACTAGGTATTGAGCAGTTCTTC.

In its sample, this clone was seen a few times. The V call is TRBV7-9, the J call TRBJ2-1; 9 nucleotides line up with TRBD1. CDR1 is SEHNR, CDR2 FQNEAQ, per germline (reference sequence). The CDR3 has 16 residues. The trim removed 0 bases at V and 9 bases at J, leaving 9 bases unmatched. CDR3 nucleotide sequence: TGTGCCAGCAGCTTAGCCTGGGACAGGGTTGTAGCTGAGCAGTTCTTC. This translates into CASSLAWDRVVAEQFF.

The rearrangement links TRBV5-4 to TRBJ1-4; 7 bases line up with TRBD1. Trimming cost V 4 bases and J 6 bases; bases outside gene matches: 3. CDR1 SGHNT and CDR2 YYREEE come from the germline V gene (reference sequence). The CDR3 has 13 residues. CDR3 sequence: CASSVQGDEKLFF. The DNA for the CDR3 is TGTGCCAGCAGCGTCCAGGGGGATGAAAAACTGTTTTTT.

V is TRBV27 and J is TRBJ2-3, with TRBD2 as a possible D gene (6 bases). Trimming left V 2 bases short and J 4 bases short, with 10 bases between. This CDR3 spans 14 amino acids. In germline, CDR1 is MNHEY, CDR2 SMNVEV (reference sequence). CDR3 amino acids: CASSLLGGADTQYF. The CDR3, as DNA: TGTGCCAGCAGTTTACTCGGAGGGGCAGATACGCAGTATTTT.

This clone appeared a few times. V is TRBV4-3 and J is TRBJ2-5, with TRBD1 as a possible D gene (6 bases). There are 11 residues in the CDR3. CDR1 LGHNA and CDR2 YSLEER come from the germline V gene. The V end lost 6 bases, the J end lost 7 bases, and 9 bases lay between the germline ends. Here the CDR3 DNA reads TGCGCCAGCAGGCTCAGGGGGACCCAGTACTTC. Translated, it gives CASRLRGTQYF.

The gene calls are TRBV19 and TRBJ1-1, with 12 bases that match TRBD1. Germline CDR1 LNHDA, CDR2 SQIVND (reference sequence). This CDR3 has 18 amino acids. The junction had 6 bases not matched to a gene; V was cut back by 1 base and J by 0 bases. CDR3 sequence reads: CASSIVGTGGGLNTEAFF. CDR3 DNA: TGTGCCAGTAGTATAGTTGGGACAGGGGGCGGACTGAACACTGAAGCTTTCTTT.

The table lists this clone with a few counts. The chain combines TRBV28 with TRBJ1-5; TRBD1 agrees at 9 bases. CDR3 size: 15 residues. CDR1 MDHEN and CDR2 SYDVKM come from the germline V gene. Germline trimming cut 4 bases from V and 6 bases from J; bases unmatched to any gene: 7. The CDR3 nucleotides are TGTGCCAGCAGTTGGGGAGGGACAGGGACTCAGCCCCAGCATTTT. Amino acids: CASSWGGTGTQPQHF.

The table lists this clone with a few counts. The V gene is TRBV4-3, the J gene TRBJ2-1, with D unresolved. Germline V gene data show CDR1 as LGHNA and CDR2 as YSLEER. V was shortened by 2 bases and J by 7 bases, with 15 bases between the two germline ends. CDR3 size: 15 residues. CDR3 nucleotides: TGCGCCAGCAGCCAAAGTCAGAACCCCTGGAATGAGCAGTTCTTC. As protein: CASSQSQNPWNEQFF.

This rearrangement joins TRBV7-9 to TRBJ2-2, with 11 bases lining up with TRBD1. Per the germline V gene, CDR1 is SEHNR and CDR2 is FQNEAQ (reference sequence). J gave up 4 bases and V 5 bases, and 3 bases lay outside the gene matches. The CDR3 is 15 residues long. As DNA, the CDR3 is TGTGCCAGCAGCCCCGGGACAGGGGGCACCGGGGAGCTGTTTTTT. Amino acid sequence: CASSPGTGGTGELFF.